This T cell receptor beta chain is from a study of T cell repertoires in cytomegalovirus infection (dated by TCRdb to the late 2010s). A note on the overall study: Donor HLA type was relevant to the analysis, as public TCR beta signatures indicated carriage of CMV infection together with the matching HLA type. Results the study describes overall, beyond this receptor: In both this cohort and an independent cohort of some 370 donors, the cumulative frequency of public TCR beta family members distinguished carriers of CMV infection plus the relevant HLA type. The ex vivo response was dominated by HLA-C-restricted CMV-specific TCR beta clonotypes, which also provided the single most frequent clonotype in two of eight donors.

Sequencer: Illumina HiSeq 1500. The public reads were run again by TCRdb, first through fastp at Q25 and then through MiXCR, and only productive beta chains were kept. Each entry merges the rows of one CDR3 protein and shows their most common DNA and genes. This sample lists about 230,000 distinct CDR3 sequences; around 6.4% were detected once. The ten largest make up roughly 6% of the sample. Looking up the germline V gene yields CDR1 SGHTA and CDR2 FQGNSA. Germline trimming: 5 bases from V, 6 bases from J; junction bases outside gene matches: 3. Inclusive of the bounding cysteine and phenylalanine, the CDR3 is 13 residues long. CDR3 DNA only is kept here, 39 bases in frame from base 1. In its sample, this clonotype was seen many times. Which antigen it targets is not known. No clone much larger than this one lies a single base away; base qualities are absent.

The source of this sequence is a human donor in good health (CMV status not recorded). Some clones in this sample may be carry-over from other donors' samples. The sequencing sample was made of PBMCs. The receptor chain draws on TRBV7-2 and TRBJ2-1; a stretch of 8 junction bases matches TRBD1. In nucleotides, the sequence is TGTGCCAGCAGCCGGACAGGGAGCAATGAGCAGTTCTTC. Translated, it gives CASSRTGSNEQFF.